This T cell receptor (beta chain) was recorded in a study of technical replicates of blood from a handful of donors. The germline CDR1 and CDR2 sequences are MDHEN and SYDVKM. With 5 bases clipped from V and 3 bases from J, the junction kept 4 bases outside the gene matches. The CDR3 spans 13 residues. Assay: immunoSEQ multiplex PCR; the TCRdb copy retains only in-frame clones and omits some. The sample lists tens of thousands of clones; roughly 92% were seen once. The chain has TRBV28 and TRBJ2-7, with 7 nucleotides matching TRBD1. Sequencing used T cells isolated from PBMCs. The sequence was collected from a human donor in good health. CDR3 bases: TGTGCCAGCAGTCCCAACAGGGGCTACGAGCAGTACTTC. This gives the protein CASSPNRGYEQYF.